This TCR beta chain was sequenced for a study of OX40 agonist ivuxolimab in advanced cancers. Study details: Intravenous ivuxolimab was administered to patients every 2 weeks at 0.01 to 10 mg/kg. Eligibility rules accepted prior anti-PD-1, anti-PD-L1 or anti-CTLA-4 therapy, and over 30% had some.

Generated by immunoSEQ multiplex PCR, the TCRdb table keeps only in-frame clones and is missing some. The sample lists about 25,000 clones, 60% to 80% occurring once. Regarding the study as a whole: Certain nonresponding patients likewise had low normalized T-cell clonal expansion.

The study sampled blood at baseline, cycle 4 day 1, and cycle 7 day 1. The trim removed 2 bases at V and 4 bases at J, leaving 2 bases unmatched. Germline CDR1 and CDR2: SGHTA and FQGTGA. The CDR3 is 14 amino acids. In the case of this clone: Its specificity is not known.

This material consisted of CD4+ or CD8+ T cells sorted from blood, taken in a trial of the OX40 agonist ivuxolimab. The sequence was collected from an adult with an advanced solid tumor such as melanoma, head and neck, liver or kidney cancer. V is TRBV7-3 and J is TRBJ1-1; 9 nucleotides line up with TRBD1. DNA for the CDR3: TGTGCCAGCAGCTTAGGACAGGGGAGCACTGAAGCTTTCTTT. This sequence encodes CASSLGQGSTEAFF.